The 17 T cell receptor beta chains presented below share a single source sample, sequenced in a study of T cells after yellow fever vaccination. MiXCR was run by TCRdb on the 5' RACE reads, yielding one entry per CDR3 protein. The sample records more than 300,000 distinct CDR3 sequences, around 11% being singletons. Sequencing used CD4+ T cells sorted from PBMCs, obtained 45 days after the yellow fever booster vaccination. The source of these receptors is a man between 18 and 35 years old who received the YFV17D yellow fever vaccine.

This rearrangement joins TRBV25-1 to TRBJ1-2, with 7 bases that match TRBD1. In germline, CDR1 is MGHDK, CDR2 SYGVNS. Unmatched junction bases numbered 6, after V lost 7 bases and J lost 7 bases. The CDR3 runs to 12 residues. CDR3 loop: CASNRGWGGYTF. CDR3 in DNA: TGTGCCAGCAACAGGGGCTGGGGTGGCTACACCTTC.

The V gene is TRBV20-1, the J gene TRBJ1-4; D is possibly TRBD1 (6 bases). This CDR3 is built from 14 residues. Germline V gene sequence: CDR1 DFQATT, CDR2 SNEGSKA (reference sequence). V lost 4 bases to trimming and J lost 3 bases, with 12 bases between them. The CDR3, as DNA: TGCAGTGCTACGCAGACAGGTCCTAATGAAAAACTGTTTTTT. It yields the protein CSATQTGPNEKLFF.

The chain combines TRBV20-1 with TRBJ2-5; no reliable D call. Germline V gives CDR1 DFQATT, CDR2 SNEGSKA (reference sequence). The CDR3 has 15 amino acids. V lost 3 bases and J 3 bases, leaving 17 bases between the germline ends. The CDR3 here is CSASLNPSFEETQYF. The CDR3 DNA follows: TGCAGTGCTAGCTTAAACCCCTCCTTCGAAGAGACCCAGTACTTC.

This clonotype has a count of ten or more. The chain recombines TRBV4-2 with TRBJ1-1; D is undetermined. Trimming stripped 0 bases from V and 2 bases from J, with 10 bases between. CDR1 LGHNA and CDR2 YNFKEQ come from the germline V gene. The CDR3 spans 15 residues. This chain's CDR3 is CASSQDFEGNTEAFF. The CDR3 coding sequence is TGTGCCAGCAGCCAAGATTTTGAGGGAAACACTGAAGCTTTCTTT.

This clonotype was seen only a few times. The chain links TRBV20-1 to TRBJ2-6, with D perhaps being TRBD1 or TRBD2 (5 bases each). V was clipped by 1 base and J by 2 bases, with 12 bases between them. The CDR3 covers 16 residues. Germline lookup yields CDR1 DFQATT and CDR2 SNEGSKA (reference sequence). CDR3 protein: CSARVQGAPGANVLTF. The CDR3 DNA follows: TGCAGTGCTAGAGTTCAGGGAGCCCCTGGGGCCAACGTCCTGACTTTC.

The chain links TRBV12-3 or TRBV12-4 to TRBJ1-1; 7 nucleotides line up with TRBD1. This CDR3 spans 13 amino acids. Trimming cost V 7 bases and J 7 bases; bases outside gene matches: 9. As DNA, the CDR3 is TGTGCCAGCAACCTGGACAGGAGGGGTGAAGCTTTCTTT. Translating it yields CASNLDRRGEAFF.

The chain carries TRBV12-2 and TRBJ2-7; TRBD1 was called by the table and not checked on the DNA. TRBV12-2 is designated a pseudogene. This CDR3 contains 14 residues. The CDR3 spells CASRSGTSTYEQYV. The CDR3, as DNA: TGTGCAAGTCGCTCCGGGACCTCCACCTACGAGCAGTACGTC.

This clonotype showed up many times. This chain uses TRBV20-1 with TRBJ2-1; no clear D. CDR1 is DFQATT, CDR2 SNEGSKA, per germline (reference sequence). The CDR3 sequence is 13 residues long. Trimming pared 6 bases from V and 4 bases from J, leaving 13 bases between. CDR3 DNA: TGCAGTGCCTGGGCACCGCGGTACAATGAGCAGTTCTTC. Its translation: CSAWAPRYNEQFF.

This clonotype was detected a few times. The chain uses TRBV7-2 and TRBJ2-5; 9 bases fit TRBD2. Trimming removed 3 bases from V and 7 bases from J; junction bases left unmatched: 6. Germline CDR1 reads SGHTA; CDR2 reads FQGNSA. This CDR3 comprises 14 residues. CDR3 DNA: TGTGCCAGCAGCTTGGGGACTAGCTGGACGACCCAGTACTTC. Its translation: CASSLGTSWTTQYF.

This clonotype came up a few times. The chain recombines TRBV4-2 with TRBJ1-1, with TRBD1 identical over 11 bases. The germline gives CDR1 LGHNA, CDR2 YNFKEQ. The CDR3 length is 16 residues. The V segment lost 4 bases and the J segment 4 bases; nucleotides outside the gene matches: 8. CDR3 nucleotide sequence: TGTGCCAGCAGCCCTGGACAGGGGGCTTCTAGCACTGAAGCTTTCTTT. Translated: CASSPGQGASSTEAFF.

This chain links TRBV7-2 with TRBJ2-4; 8 nucleotides line up with TRBD1. Germline CDR1 reads SGHTA; CDR2 reads FQGNSA. The CDR3 loop spans 15 amino acids. The V segment lost 5 bases and the J segment 5 bases; nucleotides outside the gene matches: 8. CDR3 bases: TGTGCCAGCAGCACCGGGACAGGCCTCGAAAACATTCAGTACTTC. Translation gives CASSTGTGLENIQYF.

This clonotype turned up a few times. The chain carries TRBV6-5 and TRBJ2-4, with D perhaps matching TRBD2 (6 bases). CDR1 is MNHEY and CDR2 is SVGAGI in the germline V gene. V lost 6 bases and J lost 11, with 23 bases in between. The CDR3 extends over 15 amino acids. CDR3 in amino acids: CASSPPGVGGGVQYF. CDR3 nucleotide sequence: TGTGCCAGCAGCCCCCCGGGAGTGGGTGGTGGAGTTCAGTACTTC.

This clonotype was observed a few times. The J gene is TRBJ2-1, the V gene TRBV11-3; D is possibly TRBD2 (8 bases). This CDR3 comprises 17 residues. CDR1 and CDR2 from the germline V gene are SGHNT and YENEEA. V gave up 5 bases and J gave up 5 bases, with 22 bases separating them. CDR3 bases: TGTGCCAGCAGCCCCGGGAGGGGGCAGGGCGTCGACAATGAGCAGTTCTTC. Encoded protein: CASSPGRGQGVDNEQFF.

This chain uses TRBV20-1 with TRBJ1-5; maybe TRBD1 (5 bases). Trimming shortened V by 0 bases and J by 5 bases, and 11 bases separated the two germline ends. Germline CDR1 and CDR2: DFQATT and SNEGSKA (reference sequence). The CDR3 has 14 residues. The CDR3 nucleotides read TGCAGTGCTAGAGATCGGCGGGGCTATCAGCCCCAGCATTTT. This codes for CSARDRRGYQPQHF.

This rearrangement joins TRBV12-3 or TRBV12-4 to TRBJ2-1; 8 bases align to TRBD2. CDR3 length: 14 amino acids. V shed 2 bases and J 9 bases; nucleotides not matched to a gene: 6. The CDR3 DNA sequence: TGTGCCAGCAGTTTACCGAGCGGGGGAGGTGAGCAGTTCTTC. The encoded protein is CASSLPSGGGEQFF.

This clonotype was observed a handful of times. The CDR3 reads CASRTPGSSNNEQFF. CDR3 bases: TGTGCCAGCAGAACCCCGGGCAGTTCAAACAATGAGCAGTTCTTC. The chain links TRBV11-2 to TRBJ2-1; D call uncertain. This CDR3 has 15 amino acids. Germline assignment: CDR1 SGHAT and CDR2 FQNNGV. Trimming shortened V by 6 bases and J by 5 bases, and 17 bases separated the two germline ends.

This clonotype has a count of ten or more. The CDR3 DNA reads as TGTGCCAGCAGCTTGCAGGTTGGGGCTAATGAAAAACTGTTTTTT. It codes for CASSLQVGANEKLFF. V is TRBV11-2 and J is TRBJ1-4; no firm D call. Trimming removed 3 bases from V and 3 bases from J, with 11 bases in between. The CDR3 spans 15 residues. The germline V gene encodes CDR1 SGHAT and CDR2 FQNNGV.